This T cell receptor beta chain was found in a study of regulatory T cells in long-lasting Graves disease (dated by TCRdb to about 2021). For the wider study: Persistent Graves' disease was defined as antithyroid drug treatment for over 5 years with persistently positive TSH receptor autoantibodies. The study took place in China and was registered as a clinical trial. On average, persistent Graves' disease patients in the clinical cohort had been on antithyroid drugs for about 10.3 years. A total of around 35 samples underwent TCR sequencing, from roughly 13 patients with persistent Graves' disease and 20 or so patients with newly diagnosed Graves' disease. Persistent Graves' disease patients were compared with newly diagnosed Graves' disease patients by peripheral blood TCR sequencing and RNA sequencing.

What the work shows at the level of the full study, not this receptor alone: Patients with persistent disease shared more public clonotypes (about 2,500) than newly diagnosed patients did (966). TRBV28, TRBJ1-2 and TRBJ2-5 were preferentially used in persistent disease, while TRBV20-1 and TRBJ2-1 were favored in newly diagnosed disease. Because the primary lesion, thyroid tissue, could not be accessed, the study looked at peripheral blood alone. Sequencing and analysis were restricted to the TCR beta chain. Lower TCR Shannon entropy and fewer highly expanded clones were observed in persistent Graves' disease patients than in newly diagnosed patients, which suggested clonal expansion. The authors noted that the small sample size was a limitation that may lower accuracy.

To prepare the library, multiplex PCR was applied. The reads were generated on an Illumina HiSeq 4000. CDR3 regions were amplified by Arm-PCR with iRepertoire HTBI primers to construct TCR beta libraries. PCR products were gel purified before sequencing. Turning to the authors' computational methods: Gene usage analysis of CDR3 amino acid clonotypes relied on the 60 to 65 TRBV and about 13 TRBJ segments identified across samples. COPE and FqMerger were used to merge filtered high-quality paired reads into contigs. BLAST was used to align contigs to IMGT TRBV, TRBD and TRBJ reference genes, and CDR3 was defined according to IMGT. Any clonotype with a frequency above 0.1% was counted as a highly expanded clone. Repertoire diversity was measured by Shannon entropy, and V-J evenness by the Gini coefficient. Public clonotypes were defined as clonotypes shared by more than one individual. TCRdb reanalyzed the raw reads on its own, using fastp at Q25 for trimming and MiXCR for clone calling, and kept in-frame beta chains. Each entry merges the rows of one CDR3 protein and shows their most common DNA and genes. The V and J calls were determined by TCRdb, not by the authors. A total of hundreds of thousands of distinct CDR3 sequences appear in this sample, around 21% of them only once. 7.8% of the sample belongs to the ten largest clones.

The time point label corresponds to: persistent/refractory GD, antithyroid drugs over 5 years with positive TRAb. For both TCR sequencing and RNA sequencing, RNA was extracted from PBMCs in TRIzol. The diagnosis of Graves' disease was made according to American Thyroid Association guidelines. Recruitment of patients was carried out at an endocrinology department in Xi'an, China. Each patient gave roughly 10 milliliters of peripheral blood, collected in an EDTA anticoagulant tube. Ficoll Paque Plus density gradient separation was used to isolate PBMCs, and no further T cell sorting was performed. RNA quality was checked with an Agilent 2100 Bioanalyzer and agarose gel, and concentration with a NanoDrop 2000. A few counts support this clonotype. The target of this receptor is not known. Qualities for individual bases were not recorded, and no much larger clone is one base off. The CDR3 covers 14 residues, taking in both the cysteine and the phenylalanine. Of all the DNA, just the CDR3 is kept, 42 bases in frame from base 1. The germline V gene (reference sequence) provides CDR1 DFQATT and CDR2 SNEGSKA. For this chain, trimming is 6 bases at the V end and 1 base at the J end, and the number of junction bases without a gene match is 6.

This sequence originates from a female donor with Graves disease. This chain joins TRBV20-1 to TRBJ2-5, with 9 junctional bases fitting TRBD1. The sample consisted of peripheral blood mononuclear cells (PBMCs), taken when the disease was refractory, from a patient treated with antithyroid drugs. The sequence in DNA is TGCAGTGCAGCTAGGACAGGGGCCCAAGAGACCCAGTACTTC. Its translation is CSAARTGAQETQYF.